Presented here are 4 T cell receptor beta chains from one specimen sequenced in a study of blood T cell repertoires in COVID-19. The data were produced by immunoSEQ multiplex PCR, yet TCRdb's version contains in-frame clones alone and is incomplete. The sample consists of 25,000 to 35,000 clones, 92% of them appearing once. Sequenced input: peripheral blood. The receptors were gathered from a man in his fifties or sixties with active COVID-19.

The chain uses TRBV27 and TRBJ2-3; D is unclear. V lost 3 bases and J lost 1, with 5 bases in between. The CDR3 has 13 amino acids. CDR1 and CDR2 (germline): MNHEY, SMNVEV (reference sequence). CDR3 DNA: TGTGCCAGCAGTTTTCAGGGCACAGATACGCAGTATTTT. Translating gives CASSFQGTDTQYF.

This clone was found once. The V gene is TRBV18, the J gene TRBJ1-2; 8 bases line up with TRBD1. Germline assignment: CDR1 KGHSH and CDR2 LQKENI. The V and J ends lost 0 bases and 1 base, in that order; junction bases with no gene match: 10. This CDR3 has 18 amino acids. The DNA of the CDR3 is TGTGCCAGCTCACCACCGGTTTGGACAGGGTACGGTAACTATGGCTACACCTTC. This encodes CASSPPVWTGYGNYGYTF.

This clone was seen a few times. The chain links TRBV4-1 to TRBJ2-7; D unclear. Between the trimmed V and J ends, which lost 0 bases and 6 bases, there was a span of 12 bases. Germline V gene lookup returns CDR1 MGHRA and CDR2 YSYEKL. CDR3 length equals 14 residues. The CDR3 sequence is CASSQDRWPSEQYF. As DNA, the CDR3 is TGCGCCAGCAGCCAAGACCGTTGGCCTAGCGAGCAGTACTTC.

The chain carries TRBV9 and TRBJ2-7; no firm D call. Germline V CDR1 and CDR2: SGDLS, YYNGEE. The V end lost 4 bases, the J end lost 5 bases, and 10 bases lay between the germline ends. CDR3 length: 12 residues. The CDR3 region has the DNA TGTGCCAGCAGCAGGCGGTTCGACGAGCAGTACTTC. This encodes CASSRRFDEQYF.